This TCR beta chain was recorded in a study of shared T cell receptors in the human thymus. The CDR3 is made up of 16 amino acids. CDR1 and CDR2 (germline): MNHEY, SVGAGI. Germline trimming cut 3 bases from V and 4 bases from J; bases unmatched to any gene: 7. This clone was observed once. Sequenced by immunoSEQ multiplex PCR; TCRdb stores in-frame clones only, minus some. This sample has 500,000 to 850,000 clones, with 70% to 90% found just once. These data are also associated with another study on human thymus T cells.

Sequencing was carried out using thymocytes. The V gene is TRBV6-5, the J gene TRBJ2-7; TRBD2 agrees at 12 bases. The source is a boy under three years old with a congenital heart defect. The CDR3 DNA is TGTGCCAGCAGTTATTCCGGACTAGCGGGGAGATACGAGCAGTACTTC. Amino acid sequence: CASSYSGLAGRYEQYF.